The source of this T cell receptor (beta chain) is a study of T cell changes during pregnancy in multiple sclerosis. Produced via immunoSEQ multiplex PCR; TCRdb's table is partial and in-frame only. The table includes around 100,000 clones, 80% to 95% detected once. Trimming at V came to 5 bases and at J to 4 bases, leaving 9 bases not matched to a gene. Germline-derived CDR1 and CDR2 are SGHVS and FQNEAQ. CDR3 length: 15 amino acids. This chain joins TRBV7-8 and TRBJ2-5; 8 bases line up with TRBD2. This clonotype was sampled from a female donor with multiple sclerosis, enrolled in a pregnancy study. This specimen was peripheral blood, taken after pregnancy. CDR3 amino acids: CASSLIAGSPETQYF. DNA of the CDR3: TGTGCCAGCAGCCTTATAGCGGGGAGTCCAGAGACCCAGTACTTC. Complete variable domain (other parts from reference TRBV7-8 and TRBJ2-5): GAGVSQSPRYKVAKRGQDVALRCDPISGHVSLFWYQQALGQGPEFLTYFQNEAQLDKSGLPSDRFFAERPEGSVSTLKIQRTQQEDSAVYLCASSLIAGSPETQYFGPGTRLLVL.